Shown below are 30 T cell receptor beta chains from a single sample sequenced in a study of T cell responses to AZD1222 COVID-19 vaccine. Profiled with immunoSEQ multiplex PCR; TCRdb holds only in-frame clones, not every one. The sample has some 110,000 clones, 88% seen once. Sequenced material: peripheral blood, taken on day 0 of AZD1222 vaccination. The receptors come from an adult in good health.

V and J are TRBV28 and TRBJ2-7; TRBD2 matches 8 bases. J gave up 0 bases and V 6 bases, and 4 bases lay outside the gene matches. Per germline, CDR1 MDHEN and CDR2 SYDVKM. This CDR3 is 14 amino acids long. In nucleotides, the CDR3 is TGTGCCAGCAGACCCAGCGGGAGCTCCTACGAGCAGTACTTC. Translating it yields CASRPSGSSYEQYF. Filled out from reference TRBV28 and TRBJ2-7, the complete variable domain reads DVKVTQSSRYLVKRTGEKVFLECVQDMDHENMFWYRQDPGLGLRLIYFSYDVKMKEKGDIPEGYSVSREKKERFSLILESASTNQTSMYLCASRPSGSSYEQYFGPGTRLTVT.

The gene calls are TRBV9 and TRBJ2-7, with D tentatively TRBD2 (6 bases). The CDR3 spans 14 residues. Trimming removed 0 bases from V and 3 bases from J, with 10 bases in between. Germline lookup yields CDR1 SGDLS and CDR2 YYNGEE. CDR3 sequence reads: CASSVGPGGYEQYF. DNA of the CDR3: TGTGCCAGCAGCGTAGGTCCCGGGGGCTACGAGCAGTACTTC.

The J gene is TRBJ2-7, the V gene TRBV5-1, with 7 bases fitting TRBD1. Germline V lookup: CDR1 SGHRS, CDR2 YFSETQ. The V segment lost 4 bases and the J segment 3 bases; nucleotides outside the gene matches: 4. This CDR3 comprises 13 residues. This CDR3 is CASSQTGFYEQYF. CDR3 nucleotides: TGCGCCAGCAGCCAGACAGGGTTCTACGAGCAGTACTTC. Variable domain in full (rest from reference TRBV5-1 and TRBJ2-7): KAGVTQTPRYLIKTRGQQVTLSCSPISGHRSVSWYQQTPGQGLQFLFEYFSETQRNKGNFPGRFSGRQFSNSRSEMNVSTLELGDSALYLCASSQTGFYEQYFGPGTRLTVT.

Regarding this clone: A junction end diverges from the germline sequence, so it may reflect a read error. The rearrangement joins TRBV28 to TRBJ2-1; 14 bases line up with TRBD2. The germline V gene encodes CDR1 MDHEN and CDR2 SYDVKM. The CDR3 covers 12 residues. The CDR3 loop reads CASSLRLAGGVF. CDR3 DNA sequence: TGTGCCAGCAGTTTAAGACTAGCGGGAGGGGTCTTC.

The chain employs TRBV6-2 or TRBV6-3 and TRBJ1-2; 9 nucleotides line up with TRBD1. V shed 4 bases, J shed 4 bases, and the junction held 1 base outside the gene matches. The germline V gene encodes CDR1 MNHEY and CDR2 SVGEGT. The CDR3 runs to 13 residues. The CDR3 nucleotides are TGTGCCAGCAGTTGGGACAGGGCCTATGGCTACACCTTC. It translates to CASSWDRAYGYTF.

The chain is built from TRBV19 and TRBJ2-2, with 7 bases fitting TRBD1. J lost 1 base, V lost 6 bases, and 5 bases had no gene match. Per the germline V gene, CDR1 is LNHDA and CDR2 is SQIVND (reference sequence). There are 15 residues in the CDR3. The CDR3 region is CASRWGTVNTGELFF. CDR3 in DNA: TGTGCCAGTAGATGGGGGACAGTGAACACCGGGGAGCTGTTTTTT.

The chain combines TRBV29-1 with TRBJ2-7, with D possibly called TRBD1 or TRBD2 (5 bases each). There are 11 residues in the CDR3. Germline V CDR1 and CDR2: SQVTM, ANQGSEA. V was shortened by 6 bases and J by 6 bases, with 12 bases between the two germline ends. CDR3 residues: CSVREQAEQYF. In DNA form, the CDR3 reads TGCAGCGTCCGGGAACAGGCCGAGCAGTACTTC.

The chain joins TRBV19 to TRBJ2-7; 8 bases agree with TRBD1. V gave up 3 bases and J gave up 6 bases; unmatched junction bases: 7. Germline loops: CDR1 LNHDA, CDR2 SQIVND (reference sequence). The length of the CDR3 is 14 residues. CDR3 coding DNA: TGTGCCAGTAGTATCATCTCAGGGGGCGGCGAGCAGTACTTC. Translating it yields CASSIISGGGEQYF.

This clone was picked up one time. This chain connects TRBV29-1 to TRBJ2-7; tentative D call: TRBD1 (6 bases). Germline CDR1 reads SQVTM; CDR2 reads ANQGSEA. This CDR3 has 15 amino acids. V gave up 1 base and J gave up 4 bases, with 17 bases separating them. The CDR3 DNA reads as TGCAGCGTTGAAGTCCTGCGGGTTAGGGGGTACGAGCAGTACTTC. Translated, it gives CSVEVLRVRGYEQYF.

CDR3 in amino acids: CASSGTGRDGYTF. The CDR3 DNA sequence: TGTGCCAGCAGTGGGACAGGGCGCGATGGCTACACCTTC. V usage is TRBV6-4 and J usage is TRBJ1-2; 8 nucleotides line up with TRBD1. V lost 4 bases and J lost 6; bases outside the gene matches: 4. CDR3 size: 13 residues. The germline CDR1 and CDR2 sequences are MRHNA and SNTAGT.

V and J are TRBV5-5 and TRBJ1-5; TRBD1 agrees at 9 bases. Germline values: CDR1 SGHKS, CDR2 YYEKEE (reference sequence). V shed 4 bases and J 1 base; nucleotides not matched to a gene: 6. The CDR3 loop spans 16 amino acids. The CDR3 DNA sequence: TGTGCCAGCAGCCCGGGACAGGGTAACAGCAATCAGCCCCAGCATTTT. Translated, it gives CASSPGQGNSNQPQHF.

In this sample, this clone turned up once. The chain is built from TRBV27 and TRBJ1-3; D possibly corresponds to TRBD1 (6 bases). Trimming took off 5 bases at V and 4 bases at J, with 12 bases between the two ends. The CDR3 is made up of 14 amino acids. Germline CDR1 reads MNHEY; CDR2 reads SMNVEV (reference sequence). The CDR3, as DNA: TGTGCCAGCAGTCCCCTAGGGGGGGGAAACACCATATATTTT. It specifies CASSPLGGGNTIYF.

The rearrangement joins TRBV2 to TRBJ2-3, with 8 bases fitting TRBD1. V lost 6 bases and J lost 8; bases outside the gene matches: 13. Per germline, CDR1 SNHLY and CDR2 FYNNEI. The CDR3 has 15 amino acids. This chain's CDR3 is CASSSEDRAGGTQYF. CDR3 bases: TGTGCCAGCAGCAGCGAGGACAGGGCCGGTGGTACGCAGTATTTT.

The genes are TRBV6-5 and TRBJ1-5, with D possibly TRBD1 on 5 matching bases. The length of the CDR3 is 15 residues. Trimming shortened V by 6 bases and J by 0 bases, and 12 bases separated the two germline ends. Germline loops: CDR1 MNHEY, CDR2 SVGAGI. CDR3 sequence reads: CASRDDSYSNQPQHF. In DNA form, the CDR3 reads TGTGCCAGCAGAGACGACAGTTATAGCAATCAGCCCCAGCATTTT.

V gene TRBV18 combines with J gene TRBJ2-1; TRBD1 agrees at 7 bases. The V gene end was trimmed by 4 bases and the J gene end by 8 bases; junction bases not matched to a gene: 11. This CDR3 region has 15 residues. CDR1 and CDR2 (germline): KGHSH, LQKENI. The CDR3 coding sequence is TGTGCCAGCTCACTGCTGCGGACAGGATCAGATGAGCAGTTCTTC. This encodes CASSLLRTGSDEQFF.

The chain joins TRBV6-7 to TRBJ2-1; D unresolved. TRBV6-7 is treated as an ORF (open reading frame) with a function not yet certain. The CDR3 covers 16 residues. The ends were cut back, 0 bases at V and 0 bases at J, with 9 bases in the middle. CDR3 region: CASSYSLQSSYNEQFF. The CDR3 DNA sequence: TGTGCCAGCAGTTACTCGCTTCAGAGCTCCTACAATGAGCAGTTCTTC.

The CDR3 DNA reads TGTGCCAGCAGTTTCGGGAGGGGGAGTAGGACTGAAGCTTTCTTT. Translation: CASSFGRGSRTEAFF. This chain links TRBV28 with TRBJ1-1; tentative D call: TRBD1 (6 bases). The germline CDR1 and CDR2 sequences are MDHEN and SYDVKM. Trimming left V 3 bases short and J 5 bases short, with 16 bases between. The CDR3 totals 15 residues.

The genes are TRBV28 and TRBJ1-5; TRBD1 matches 7 bases. Germline V gives CDR1 MDHEN, CDR2 SYDVKM. The CDR3 has 16 residues. Germline trimming cut 6 bases from V and 4 bases from J; bases unmatched to any gene: 12. The CDR3 DNA reads as TGTGCCAGCAGAGGGCAGTGGGCAGGGGGGAATCAGCCCCAGCATTTT. Translation: CASRGQWAGGNQPQHF.

This clone was found once. The chain has TRBV4-2 and TRBJ1-5; a possible D gene is TRBD1 (6 bases). Trimming left V 4 bases short and J 4 bases short, with 23 bases between. Germline CDR1 LGHNA, CDR2 YNFKEQ. This CDR3 region has 18 residues. The CDR3 DNA sequence: TGTGCCAGCAGCCCAGGGGTGAGGGGCGATAACGGGAATCAGCCCCAGCATTTT. This translates into CASSPGVRGDNGNQPQHF.

V gene TRBV27 combines with J gene TRBJ1-4; D unresolved. The germline gives CDR1 MNHEY, CDR2 SMNVEV (reference sequence). CDR3 length: 13 amino acids. With 3 bases removed from V and 4 bases from J, the gap between germline ends came to 6 bases. The chain's CDR3 is CASSLGINEKLFF. DNA of the CDR3: TGTGCCAGCAGTTTGGGGATTAATGAAAAACTGTTTTTT.

This sequence joins TRBV7-2 and TRBJ2-1; 9 bases fit TRBD2. Germline assignment: CDR1 SGHTA and CDR2 FQGNSA. CDR3 length: 15 residues. Trimming at V came to 3 bases and at J to 7 bases, leaving 7 bases not matched to a gene. CDR3 region: CASSLSGGRVNEQFF. The CDR3 nucleotides are TGTGCCAGCAGCTTGTCCGGCGGGAGGGTTAATGAGCAGTTCTTC.

The V call is TRBV9, the J call TRBJ1-4; D is uncertain. Trimming shortened V by 0 bases and J by 2 bases, and 5 bases separated the two germline ends. CDR1 SGDLS and CDR2 YYNGEE come from the germline V gene. This CDR3 is built from 14 residues. The DNA of the CDR3 is TGTGCCAGCAGCGTAGGGGCGACTAATGAAAAACTGTTTTTT. This sequence encodes CASSVGATNEKLFF.

The rearrangement joins TRBV30 to TRBJ2-3, with D perhaps TRBD2 (5 bases). Germline V gene data show CDR1 as GTSNPN and CDR2 as SVGIG (reference sequence). This CDR3 is built from 14 residues. The V gene lost 7 bases and the J gene lost 0 bases, with 14 bases spanning the gap. The CDR3 is CAYDYPTSTDTQYF. CDR3 bases: TGTGCCTACGACTACCCAACTAGCACAGATACGCAGTATTTT.

The chain combines TRBV29-1 with TRBJ1-5; D is perhaps TRBD1 (6 bases). The CDR3 length is 15 residues. Per germline, CDR1 SQVTM and CDR2 ANQGSEA. Between the trimmed V and J ends, which lost 4 bases and 2 bases, there was a span of 15 bases. CDR3 residues: CSVAVTGSGNQPQHF. Here the CDR3 DNA reads TGCAGCGTTGCAGTAACAGGGTCGGGCAATCAGCCCCAGCATTTT.

The gene calls are TRBV21-1 and TRBJ2-7; TRBD2 was called by the table and not checked on the DNA. TRBV21-1 is shown as a pseudogene. The length of the CDR3 is 16 residues. This CDR3 is CASSKVTREGLYEQYF. Written as DNA, the CDR3 is TGTGCCAGCAGCAAAGTGACCCGGGAGGGCCTCTACGAGCAGTACTTC.

V gene TRBV10-3 combines with J gene TRBJ1-1, with D possibly being TRBD1 (5 bases). V was trimmed by 7 bases and J by 1 base, leaving 16 bases between them. CDR3 length equals 15 residues. Germline-derived CDR1 and CDR2 are ENHRY and SYGVKD. In DNA, the CDR3 is TGTGCCATCACCGAGGACGGGACGAGGAACACTGAAGCTTTCTTT. This gives the protein CAITEDGTRNTEAFF.

The chain uses TRBV3-1 (or the pseudogene TRBV3-2) and TRBJ1-2; possibly TRBD1 for D (6 bases). The CDR3 is 16 amino acids. CDR1 is LGHDT and CDR2 is YNNKEL in the germline V gene (reference sequence). V was cut by 6 bases and J by 6 bases, with 23 bases left in between. The CDR3: CASSPIEGGWLDGYTF. CDR3 coding DNA: TGTGCCAGCAGTCCAATCGAAGGGGGATGGCTAGATGGCTACACCTTC.

As for this clone: At the DNA level, this CDR3 is encoded by other sequences in the same sample as well. The chain is built from TRBV5-1 and TRBJ1-6; TRBD1 matches at 8 bases. The CDR3 covers 14 residues. Germline CDR1 SGHRS, CDR2 YFSETQ. V was clipped by 4 bases and J by 9 bases; unmatched bases: 6. In nucleotides, the CDR3 is TGCGCCAGCAGCCCTGGGGACAGGACTTCACCCCTCCACTTT. Its translation: CASSPGDRTSPLHF.

This chain joins TRBV6-5 and TRBJ2-5, with 8 bases matching TRBD2. J lost 4 bases, V lost 0 bases, and 4 bases had no gene match. Germline lookup yields CDR1 MNHEY and CDR2 SVGAGI. The CDR3 covers 15 residues. CDR3 region: CASSYSRLAGETQYF. CDR3 bases: TGTGCCAGCAGTTACTCGCGGCTAGCGGGAGAGACCCAGTACTTC.

The chain is built from TRBV6-5 and TRBJ1-5; 7 bases are shared with TRBD1. Germline V gene sequence: CDR1 MNHEY, CDR2 SVGAGI. J was trimmed by 7 bases and V by 6 bases; bases with no gene match: 9. The CDR3 loop spans 14 amino acids. The CDR3 loop reads CASRVTGEGQPQHF. The CDR3 DNA follows: TGTGCCAGCAGGGTTACAGGGGAGGGACAGCCCCAGCATTTT.